This T cell receptor beta chain was sequenced in a study of cytomegalovirus exposure and HLA in healthy donors. Germline trimming cut 3 bases from V and 5 bases from J; bases unmatched to any gene: 4. Per the germline V gene, CDR1 is MDHEN and CDR2 is SYDVKM. The CDR3 is 15 residues long. As to this clone: Its antigen is currently unknown.

Study-level points and caveats: Researchers catalogued roughly 150 TCR beta chains as cytomegalovirus-associated. Later analysis identified a missense DCLRE1C variant that was linked to TCR beta V- and J-gene trimming.

The PCR used 60 Vbeta and 13 Jbeta primers. Original analysis: About 12 million shared chains were among the approximately 87 million unique TCR beta chains that a later analysis counted. The protocol was immunoSEQ multiplex PCR, while the TCRdb copy is restricted to in-frame clones and leaves out a portion. V, J and clone size reflect that table, while D and trimming were determined from the DNA. The profile shows roughly 150,000 clones, roughly 88% of them singletons. Material: PBMCs. This TCR was recovered from a young woman in good health and CMV-seronegative. The rearrangement joins TRBV28 to TRBJ1-6, with 7 nucleotides matching TRBD1. The CDR3 protein is CASSFGQVDNSPLHF. DNA for the CDR3: TGTGCCAGCAGTTTCGGACAGGTCGATAATTCACCCCTCCACTTT.